This T cell receptor beta chain was identified during a study of T-cell reconstitution after alpha-beta-depleted transplantation in children. The germline CDR1 and CDR2 sequences are SQVTM and ANQGSEA. Trimming at V came to 0 bases and at J to 7 bases, leaving 8 bases not matched to a gene. The CDR3 runs 15 residues. This clonotype has a handful of counts. Its specificity is unknown. Unique molecular identifiers were incorporated when the TCRbeta library was constructed. TCRdb re-called the PCR reads through MiXCR, storing one row per CDR3 protein. This table has about 420,000 distinct CDR3 sequences, around 15% appearing once. General study points: One year post-transplant, T-cell counts and diversity were largely derived from T cells produced anew. Several hundred expanded graft clones reportedly gave rise to the alpha-beta T cells present about two months after transplant. Recipient T cells and thymic progenitors that survived were the source of the high TCRbeta diversity seen at day 60 in some patients.

The chain employs TRBV29-1 and TRBJ2-3, with 9 nucleotides matching TRBD1. The sample was PBMCs, mostly from graft donor cells, taken 360 days after TCRalphabeta/CD19-depleted stem cell transplant. This TCR derives from a boy under two years old who had a stem cell transplant for Wiskott-Aldrich syndrome, so the T cells may come from the graft donor. CDR3 DNA: TGCAGCGTTGAAGATCGGGACAGGGACTTATATACGCAGTATTTT. The encoded protein is CSVEDRDRDLYTQYF.